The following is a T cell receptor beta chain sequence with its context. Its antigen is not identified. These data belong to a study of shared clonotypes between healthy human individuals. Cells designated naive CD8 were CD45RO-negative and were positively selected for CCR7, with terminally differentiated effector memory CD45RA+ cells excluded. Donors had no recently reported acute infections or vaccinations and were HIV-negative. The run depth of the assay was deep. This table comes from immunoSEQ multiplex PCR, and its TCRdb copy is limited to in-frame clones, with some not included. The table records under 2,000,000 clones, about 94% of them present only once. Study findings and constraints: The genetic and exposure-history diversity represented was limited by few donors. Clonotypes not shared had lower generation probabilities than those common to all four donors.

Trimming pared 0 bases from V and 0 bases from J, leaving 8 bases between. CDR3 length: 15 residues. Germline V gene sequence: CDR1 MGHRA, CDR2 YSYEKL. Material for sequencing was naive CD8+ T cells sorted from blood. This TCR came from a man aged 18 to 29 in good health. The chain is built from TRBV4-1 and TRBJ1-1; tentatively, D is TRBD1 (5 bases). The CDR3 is CASSQEVGVNTEAFF. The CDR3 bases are TGCGCCAGCAGCCAAGAGGTGGGGGTGAACACTGAAGCTTTCTTT.